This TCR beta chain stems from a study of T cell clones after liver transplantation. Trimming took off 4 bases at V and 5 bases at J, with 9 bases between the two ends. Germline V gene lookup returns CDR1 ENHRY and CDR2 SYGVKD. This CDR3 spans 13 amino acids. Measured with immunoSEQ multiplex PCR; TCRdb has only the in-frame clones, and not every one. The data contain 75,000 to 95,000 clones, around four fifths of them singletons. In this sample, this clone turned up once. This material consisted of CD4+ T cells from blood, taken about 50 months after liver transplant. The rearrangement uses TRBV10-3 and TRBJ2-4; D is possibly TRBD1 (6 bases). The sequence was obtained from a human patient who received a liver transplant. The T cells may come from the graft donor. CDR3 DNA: TGTGCCATCAGTGGTAACAGGGAAAACATTCAGTACTTC. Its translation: CAISGNRENIQYF.